Listed below are T cell receptor beta chains from one sample, sequenced in a study of T cells in localized non-small cell lung cancer. Some clones are missing from TCRdb's copy, which holds only in-frame ones; the method was immunoSEQ multiplex PCR. Of 1,100 or so clones in the sample, about 26% were seen once. The specimen was normal lung tissue next to the tumor, collected before any cancer treatment. Every receptor here comes from a male donor aged 60 or over with stage I lung adenocarcinoma. Each CDR3 is given with its conserved first and last residue. The D gene is left open where the match is weak. Some rows mark clone size as missing; the rest say once, few, many or name a class of expanded clone.

v_gene: TRBV28; abundance: NA; d_gene: NA; j_gene: TRBJ2-3; CDR3nt: TGTGCCAGCAGTTTTCTTTCAGGCACAGATACGCAGTATTTT; CDR3aa: CASSFLSGTDTQYF
v_gene: TRBV6-8; abundance: NA; d_gene: NA; j_gene: TRBJ2-7; CDR3nt: TGTGCCAGCAGTTACCAGGGACAACTACAGTACTTC; CDR3aa: CASSYQGQLQYF
v_gene: TRBV30; abundance: NA; d_gene: TRBD2; j_gene: TRBJ2-3; CDR3nt: TGTGCCTGGACAGCGGGGGGGCTTGGCCTCGATACGCAGTATTTT; CDR3aa: CAWTAGGLGLDTQYF
v_gene: TRBV28; abundance: NA; d_gene: NA; j_gene: TRBJ1-1; CDR3nt: TGTGCCAGCAGTTTACCCCAAGGCGGGGGGGACACTGAAGCTTTCTTT; CDR3aa: CASSLPQGGGDTEAFF
v_gene: TRBV6-8; abundance: few; d_gene: TRBD1; j_gene: TRBJ1-2; CDR3nt: TGTGCCAGCAGGATGGGGACAGGGGGCGGCTATGGCTACACCTTC; CDR3aa: CASRMGTGGGYGYTF
v_gene: TRBV11-3; abundance: few; d_gene: NA; j_gene: TRBJ2-6; CDR3nt: TGTGCCAGCAGCCCCCGGGACACAACGGGGGGGGCCAACGTCCTGACTTTC; CDR3aa: CASSPRDTTGGANVLTF
v_gene: TRBV11-3; abundance: medium-sized; d_gene: TRBD2; j_gene: TRBJ2-1; CDR3nt: TGTGCCAGCAGCTTAGTTAGCGGGCCTCCCAATGAGCAGTTCTTC; CDR3aa: CASSLVSGPPNEQFF
v_gene: TRBV6-8; abundance: few; d_gene: NA; j_gene: TRBJ1-3; CDR3nt: TGTGCCAGCAGTTACGCGGACAGCCTCTCTGGAAACACCATATATTTT; CDR3aa: CASSYADSLSGNTIYF
v_gene: TRBV29-1; abundance: few; d_gene: TRBD2; j_gene: TRBJ2-3; CDR3nt: TGCAGCGTTGAGCCTCTAGCGGGGGGGCCACGTTGGGATACGCAGTATTTT; CDR3aa: CSVEPLAGGPRWDTQYF
v_gene: TRBV10-2; abundance: NA; d_gene: TRBD1; j_gene: TRBJ2-2; CDR3nt: TGCGCCAGCACGGACAGGGTGGACGGGGAGCTGTTTTTT; CDR3aa: CASTDRVDGELFF
v_gene: TRBV1; abundance: medium-sized; d_gene: NA; j_gene: TRBJ2-7; CDR3nt: TGCGCCAGCAGCCCTGGACAGGGTGAAGGCTACGAGCAGTACTTC; CDR3aa: CASSPGQGEGYEQYF
v_gene: TRBV12-2; abundance: NA; d_gene: NA; j_gene: TRBJ2-2; CDR3nt: TGTGCCACTACCATTCGCGCCAGGAACACCGGGGAGCTGTTTTTT; CDR3aa: CATTIRARNTGELFF
v_gene: TRBV28; abundance: NA; d_gene: TRBD1; j_gene: TRBJ2-2; CDR3nt: TGTGCCAGCAGAGCTACAGGGGCTACCGGGGAGCTGTTTTTT; CDR3aa: CASRATGATGELFF
v_gene: TRBV11-3; abundance: few; d_gene: TRBD2; j_gene: TRBJ2-7; CDR3nt: TGTGCCAGCAGCCCCGGACTAGCGGGGGACGAGCAGTACTTC; CDR3aa: CASSPGLAGDEQYF
v_gene: TRBV11-3; abundance: few; d_gene: NA; j_gene: TRBJ2-3; CDR3nt: TGTGCCAGCAGCTTAGGTACTAGCACAGATACGCAGTATTTT; CDR3aa: CASSLGTSTDTQYF
v_gene: TRBV9; abundance: few; d_gene: TRBD1; j_gene: TRBJ1-6; CDR3nt: TGTGCCAGCAGCGAACAGGGGGGAAGGGTACCCCTCCACTTT; CDR3aa: CASSEQGGRVPLHF
v_gene: TRBV6-8; abundance: medium-sized; d_gene: NA; j_gene: TRBJ1-5; CDR3nt: TGTGCCAGCAGGAGGGAGGGGGGGGCTAGCAATCAGCCCCAGCATTTT; CDR3aa: CASRREGGASNQPQHF
v_gene: TRBV6-8; abundance: few; d_gene: TRBD2; j_gene: TRBJ2-5; CDR3nt: TGTGCCAGCAGGACTAGCGGGGGGGAGACCCAGTACTTC; CDR3aa: CASRTSGGETQYF
v_gene: TRBV19; abundance: NA; d_gene: NA; j_gene: TRBJ2-1; CDR3nt: TGTGCCAGTAGTGTAAAAAGGACAGAGCAGTTCTTC; CDR3aa: CASSVKRTEQFF
v_gene: TRBV9; abundance: NA; d_gene: TRBD1; j_gene: TRBJ1-4; CDR3nt: TGTGCCAGCAGCGTAGAACAGGGGGCGCGGGGTGAAAAACTGTTTTTT; CDR3aa: CASSVEQGARGEKLFF
v_gene: TRBV11-3; abundance: few; d_gene: TRBD1; j_gene: TRBJ1-1; CDR3nt: TGTGCCAGCAGCCGATCAGGGGGCGCGGACACTGAAGCTTTCTTT; CDR3aa: CASSRSGGADTEAFF
v_gene: TRBV11-3; abundance: medium-sized; d_gene: TRBD2; j_gene: TRBJ2-5; CDR3nt: TGTGCCAGCAGCTCCCAGACTAGCGGGGGAGGAGAGACCCAGTACTTC; CDR3aa: CASSSQTSGGGETQYF
v_gene: TRBV11-3; abundance: few; d_gene: NA; j_gene: TRBJ2-7; CDR3nt: TGTGCCAGCAGCTTGGGACTGAGCTCCTACGAGCAGTACTTC; CDR3aa: CASSLGLSSYEQYF
v_gene: TRBV30; abundance: few; d_gene: TRBD1; j_gene: TRBJ1-3; CDR3nt: TGTGCCTGGAGTGTACAGGGGCACACCATATATTTT; CDR3aa: CAWSVQGHTIYF
v_gene: TRBV6-7; abundance: NA; d_gene: NA; j_gene: TRBJ2-7; CDR3nt: TGTGCCAGCAGTGTGCAGGGGGAGCAGTACTTC; CDR3aa: CASSVQGEQYF
v_gene: TRBV11-3; abundance: large; d_gene: NA; j_gene: TRBJ1-4; CDR3nt: TGTGCCAGCAGCTCCTCCGAAACAACTAATGAAAAACTGTTTTTT; CDR3aa: CASSSSETTNEKLFF
v_gene: TRBV11-3; abundance: large; d_gene: NA; j_gene: TRBJ2-1; CDR3nt: TGTGCCAGCACCGGAAAAAGCTCCTACAATGAGCAGTTCTTC; CDR3aa: CASTGKSSYNEQFF
v_gene: TRBV6-8; abundance: few; d_gene: TRBD1; j_gene: TRBJ1-1; CDR3nt: TGTGCCAGCAGTCCCATCAGTGGACAGGGGGCCGGAGCTTTCTTT; CDR3aa: CASSPISGQGAGAFF
v_gene: TRBV6-8; abundance: NA; d_gene: TRBD1; j_gene: TRBJ2-1; CDR3nt: TGTGCCAGCAGTTACTCAAGGACAGGCTCTACCTGGAGGAATGAGCAGTTCTTC; CDR3aa: CASSYSRTGSTWRNEQFF
v_gene: TRBV6-8; abundance: few; d_gene: TRBD1; j_gene: TRBJ1-2; CDR3nt: TGTGCCAGCGGGGGAGACAGGGTTAACTATGGCTACACCTTC; CDR3aa: CASGGDRVNYGYTF
v_gene: TRBV18; abundance: NA; d_gene: TRBD1; j_gene: TRBJ2-3; CDR3nt: TGTGCCAGCTCACCAACAGGGGCCGATACGCAGTATTTT; CDR3aa: CASSPTGADTQYF
v_gene: TRBV28; abundance: NA; d_gene: NA; j_gene: TRBJ1-2; CDR3nt: TGTGCCAGCACGAACGAGGGCAGATTCTATGGCTACACCTTC; CDR3aa: CASTNEGRFYGYTF
v_gene: TRBV10-2; abundance: few; d_gene: TRBD1; j_gene: TRBJ1-6; CDR3nt: TGCGCCATATTATCAGGGGGCTATAATTCACCCCTCCACTTT; CDR3aa: CAILSGGYNSPLHF
v_gene: TRBV28; abundance: NA; d_gene: NA; j_gene: TRBJ2-3; CDR3nt: TGTGCCAGCAGCTTCGTAGCGGGCACAGATACGCAGTATTTT; CDR3aa: CASSFVAGTDTQYF
v_gene: TRBV19; abundance: NA; d_gene: TRBD1; j_gene: TRBJ1-4; CDR3nt: TGTGCCAGTAGCGATCGGGCGCAGGGGGGGGAAAAACTGTTTTTT; CDR3aa: CASSDRAQGGEKLFF
v_gene: TRBV28; abundance: few; d_gene: TRBD1; j_gene: TRBJ1-2; CDR3nt: TGTGCCAGCAGTTCCCAGACAGGGGGATGGCTTGGCTACACCTTC; CDR3aa: CASSSQTGGWLGYTF
v_gene: TRBV19; abundance: few; d_gene: TRBD1; j_gene: TRBJ1-6; CDR3nt: TGTGCCAGTAGTACGACAGGGGGCAATTCACCCCTCCACTTT; CDR3aa: CASSTTGGNSPLHF
v_gene: TRBV30; abundance: few; d_gene: TRBD1; j_gene: TRBJ1-1; CDR3nt: TGTGCCTGGAGTTCGCCGGGACAGGGGGACACTGAAGCTTTCTTT; CDR3aa: CAWSSPGQGDTEAFF
v_gene: TRBV19; abundance: NA; d_gene: NA; j_gene: TRBJ1-4; CDR3nt: TGTGCCAGTAACGGATTGGAGACTAATGAAAAACTGTTTTTT; CDR3aa: CASNGLETNEKLFF
v_gene: TRBV6-8; abundance: NA; d_gene: TRBD1; j_gene: TRBJ2-3; CDR3nt: TGTGCCAGCAGTCCCCGGGACGCAGGGGGTGCAGATACGCAGTATTTT; CDR3aa: CASSPRDAGGADTQYF